This T cell receptor beta chain was recorded in a study of cytomegalovirus exposure and HLA in healthy donors. Whole-study results and caveats: Most TCRs appeared rarely, but some public TCRs recurred in many donors. Prior analysis indicated that the majority of TCR beta V segments exhibited productivity approximately 87% or approximately 30% of the time. TCR beta V- and J-gene trimming was later associated with a missense DCLRE1C variant. As a later analysis revealed, the rate of TCR association differed by HLA locus, with DRB1 most and HLA-C fewest.

Both 60 Vbeta primers and 13 Jbeta primers went into the PCR. Generated by immunoSEQ multiplex PCR, the TCRdb table keeps only in-frame clones and is missing some. The sample lists about 160,000 clones, about 71% occurring once. A few counts support this clone. Its antigen is unidentified. The CDR3 spans 15 residues. Germline V gene data show CDR1 as SEHNR and CDR2 as FQNEAQ (reference sequence). V shed 4 bases and J shed 2 bases, with 13 bases lying between them. Input material: PBMCs. This TCR came from a man between 50 and 59 years old in good health and CMV-seronegative. V and J are TRBV7-9 and TRBJ2-3; D is possibly TRBD1 (6 bases). CDR3 amino acids: CASSSGQTYTDTQYF. CDR3 sequence (DNA): TGTGCCAGCAGCTCGGGACAAACTTACACAGATACGCAGTATTTT.